This T cell receptor beta chain was observed in a study of T cell repertoires in cytomegalovirus infection. TCRdb re-called the reads with MiXCR, one entry per CDR3 protein. The profile shows around 230,000 distinct CDR3 sequences, 6.5% of them singletons. Ten or more counts support this clonotype. V dropped 1 base and J dropped 3 bases, with 16 bases sitting between them. Germline V gives CDR1 MGHRA, CDR2 YSYEKL. This CDR3 region has 17 residues. This TCR derives from a human donor in good health (CMV status not recorded). Some clones in this sample may be carry-over from other donors' samples. The rearrangement joins TRBV4-1 to TRBJ1-3; D not resolved. Sequencing was done on a sample of PBMCs. CDR3 DNA: TGCGCCAGCAGCCAAGGCCAGGACCGCCGGGGTGGAAACACCATATATTTT. Translation: CASSQGQDRRGGNTIYF.